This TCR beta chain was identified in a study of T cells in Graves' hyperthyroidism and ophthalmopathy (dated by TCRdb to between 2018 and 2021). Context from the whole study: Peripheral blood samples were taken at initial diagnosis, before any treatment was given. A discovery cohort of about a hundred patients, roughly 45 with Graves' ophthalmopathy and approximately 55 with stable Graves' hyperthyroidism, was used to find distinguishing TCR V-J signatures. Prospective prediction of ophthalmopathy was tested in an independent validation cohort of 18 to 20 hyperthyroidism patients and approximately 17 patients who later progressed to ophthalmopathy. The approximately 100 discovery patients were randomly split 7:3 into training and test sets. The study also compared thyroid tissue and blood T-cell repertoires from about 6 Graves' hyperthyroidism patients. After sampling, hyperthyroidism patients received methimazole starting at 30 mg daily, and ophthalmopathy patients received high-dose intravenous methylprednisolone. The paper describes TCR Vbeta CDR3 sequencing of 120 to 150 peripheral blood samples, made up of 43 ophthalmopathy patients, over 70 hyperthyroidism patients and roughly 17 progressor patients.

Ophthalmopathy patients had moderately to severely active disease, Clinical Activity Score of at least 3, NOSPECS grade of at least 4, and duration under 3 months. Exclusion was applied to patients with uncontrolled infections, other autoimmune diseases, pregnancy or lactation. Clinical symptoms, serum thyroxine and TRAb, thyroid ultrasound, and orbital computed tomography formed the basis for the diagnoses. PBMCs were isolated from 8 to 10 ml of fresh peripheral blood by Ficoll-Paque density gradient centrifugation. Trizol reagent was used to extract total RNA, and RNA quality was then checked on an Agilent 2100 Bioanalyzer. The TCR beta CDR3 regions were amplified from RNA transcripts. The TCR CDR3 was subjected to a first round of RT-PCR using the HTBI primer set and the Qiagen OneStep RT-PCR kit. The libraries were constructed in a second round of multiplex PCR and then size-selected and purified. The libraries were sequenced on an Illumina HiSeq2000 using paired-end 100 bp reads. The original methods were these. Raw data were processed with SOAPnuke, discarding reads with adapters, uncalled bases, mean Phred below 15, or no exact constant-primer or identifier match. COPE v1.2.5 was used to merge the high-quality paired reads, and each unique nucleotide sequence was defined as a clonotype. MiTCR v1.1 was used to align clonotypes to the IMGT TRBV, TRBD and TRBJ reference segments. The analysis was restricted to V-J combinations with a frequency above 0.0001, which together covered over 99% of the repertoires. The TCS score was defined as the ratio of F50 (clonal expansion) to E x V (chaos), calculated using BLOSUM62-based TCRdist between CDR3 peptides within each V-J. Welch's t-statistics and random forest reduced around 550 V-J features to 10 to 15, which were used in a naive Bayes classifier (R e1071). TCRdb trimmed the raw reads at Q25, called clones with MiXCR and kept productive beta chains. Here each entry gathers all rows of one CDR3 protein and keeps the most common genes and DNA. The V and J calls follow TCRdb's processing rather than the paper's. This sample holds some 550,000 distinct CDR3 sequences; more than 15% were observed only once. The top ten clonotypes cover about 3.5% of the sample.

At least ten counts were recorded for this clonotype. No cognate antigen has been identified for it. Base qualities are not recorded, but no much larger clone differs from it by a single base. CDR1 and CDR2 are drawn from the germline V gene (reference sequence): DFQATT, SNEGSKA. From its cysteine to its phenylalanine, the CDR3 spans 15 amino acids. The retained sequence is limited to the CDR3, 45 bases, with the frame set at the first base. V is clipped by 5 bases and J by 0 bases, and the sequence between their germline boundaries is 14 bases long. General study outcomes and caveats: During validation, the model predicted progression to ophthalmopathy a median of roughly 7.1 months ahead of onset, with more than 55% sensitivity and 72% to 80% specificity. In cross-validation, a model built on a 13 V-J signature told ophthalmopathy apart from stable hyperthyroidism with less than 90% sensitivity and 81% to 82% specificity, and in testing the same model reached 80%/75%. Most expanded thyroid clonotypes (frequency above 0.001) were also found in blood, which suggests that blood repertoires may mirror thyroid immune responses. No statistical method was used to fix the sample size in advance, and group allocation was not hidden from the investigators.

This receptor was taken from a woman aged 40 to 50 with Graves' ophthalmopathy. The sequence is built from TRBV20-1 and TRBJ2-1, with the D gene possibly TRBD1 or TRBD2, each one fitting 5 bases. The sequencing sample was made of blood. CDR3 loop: CSAPGTPGSYNEQFF. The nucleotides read TGCAGTGCTCCCGGGACCCCGGGCTCCTACAATGAGCAGTTCTTC.